The 25 T cell receptor beta chains reported below all come from one sample, sequenced in a study of a mutant IDH1 vaccine in newly diagnosed glioma. Time point reported: week 23, last vaccination. Every vaccine dose comprised 300 ug of mutant IDH1 20-mer peptide plus topical imiquimod. Their antigen targets remain unknown. Only in-frame clones appear in the TCRdb table, and some are missing; sequencing was by immunoSEQ multiplex PCR. The data contain around 80,000 clones, 75% to 90% of them singletons. The material was PBMCs, obtained from a glioma patient whose treatment included an IDH1 peptide vaccine. The receptors stem from a woman aged 45-59 years with glioma.

The chain combines TRBV6-5 with TRBJ2-7; 7 bases match TRBD2. Germline-derived CDR1 and CDR2 are MNHEY and SVGAGI. With 0 bases clipped from V and 6 bases from J, the junction kept 5 bases outside the gene matches. This CDR3 has 14 residues. In DNA, the CDR3 is TGTGCCAGCAGTTACTCCAGGCGGACTAGCGAGCAGTACTTC. Translating it yields CASSYSRRTSEQYF.

The genes are TRBV6-1 and TRBJ1-3; D is perhaps TRBD1 (5 bases). The germline CDR1 and CDR2 sequences are MNHNS and SASEGT. V was cut by 0 bases and J by 4 bases, with 16 bases left in between. The CDR3 consists of 17 residues. CDR3 DNA sequence: TGTGCCAGCAGTGAAGCCTTGGAAGGGGCGAGCGGAAACACCATATATTTT. It is translated as CASSEALEGASGNTIYF.

There are a few counts of this clone. The V and J genes are TRBV30 and TRBJ1-2, with D possibly TRBD1 on 5 matching bases. This CDR3 spans 11 amino acids. V was trimmed by 6 bases and J by 5 bases, leaving 10 bases between them. Germline V gene data show CDR1 as GTSNPN and CDR2 as SVGIG (reference sequence). The CDR3, as DNA: TGTGCCTGCCAGGGTTTATATGGCTACACCTTC. This sequence encodes CACQGLYGYTF.

The chain's CDR3 is CASSLGQFNSPLHF. The CDR3 nucleotides are TGTGCCAGCAGTTTAGGGCAGTTCAATTCACCCCTCCACTTT. The chain employs TRBV28 and TRBJ1-6; D unresolved. Germline-derived CDR1 and CDR2 are MDHEN and SYDVKM. V was trimmed by 2 bases and J by 7 bases, leaving 9 bases between them. The CDR3 sequence is 14 residues long.

The rearrangement links TRBV4-1 to TRBJ2-7; 11 positions match TRBD1. The germline CDR1 and CDR2 sequences are MGHRA and YSYEKL. The J segment lost 4 bases and the V segment lost 4 bases, leaving 6 bases of the junction unmatched. The CDR3 is 15 residues long. The CDR3 sequence is CASSPGDRGGYEQYF. For the CDR3, the DNA is TGCGCCAGCAGCCCCGGGGACAGGGGGGGATACGAGCAGTACTTC.

The CDR3 loop reads CSVARDRGPSYEQYF. For the CDR3, the DNA is TGCAGCGTTGCCCGGGACAGAGGACCTTCCTACGAGCAGTACTTC. This chain connects TRBV29-1 to TRBJ2-7; 7 nucleotides match TRBD1. Germline values: CDR1 SQVTM, CDR2 ANQGSEA. This CDR3 spans 15 amino acids. V lost 4 bases, J lost 1 base, and 10 bases stayed unmatched.

The chain carries TRBV7-9 and TRBJ2-5; 8 bases map to TRBD2. Germline lookup yields CDR1 SEHNR and CDR2 FQNEAQ (reference sequence). This CDR3 is 14 amino acids long. J was trimmed by 3 bases and V by 3 bases; bases with no gene match: 3. CDR3 residues: CASSFAGGKETQYF. The CDR3 DNA sequence: TGTGCCAGCAGCTTTGCGGGAGGTAAAGAGACCCAGTACTTC.

The CDR3 protein is CASSLDPTAQYF. The CDR3 DNA reads TGTGCCAGCAGCTTGGACCCCACGGCGCAGTATTTT. The V and J genes are TRBV11-1 and TRBJ2-3; D call uncertain. Germline CDR1 and CDR2: SGHAT and FQDESV (reference sequence). This CDR3 is built from 12 residues. V lost 3 bases to trimming and J lost 10 bases, with 11 bases between them.

The CDR3 sequence: CASSEARGNRRNTEAFF. DNA for the CDR3: TGTGCCAGCAGTGAAGCTAGGGGTAACAGGCGGAACACTGAAGCTTTCTTT. The chain links TRBV2 to TRBJ1-1; weak D call: TRBD1 (5 bases). CDR3 size: 17 residues. The V gene lost 0 bases and the J gene lost 1 base, with 15 bases spanning the gap. CDR1 is SNHLY and CDR2 is FYNNEI in the germline V gene. The full variable domain, in which reference TRBV2 and TRBJ1-1 provide the parts outside the CDR3, is EPEVTQTPSHQVTQMGQEVILRCVPISNHLYFYWYRQILGQKVEFLVSFYNNEISEKSEIFDDQFSVERPDGSNFTLKIRSTKLEDSAMYFCASSEARGNRRNTEAFFGQGTRLTVV.

This clone was observed once. This chain joins TRBV11-3 and TRBJ2-6, with D tentatively TRBD2 (6 bases). Germline CDR1 and CDR2: SGHNT and YENEEA. V shed 4 bases and J shed 0 bases, with 19 bases lying between them. The CDR3 spans 19 residues. The CDR3 here is CASSSSDGGDDSGANVLTF. For the CDR3, the DNA is TGTGCCAGCAGCTCATCCGACGGGGGAGATGACTCTGGGGCCAACGTCCTGACTTTC.

The chain couples TRBV11-2 to TRBJ1-1; D remains unclear. The CDR3 extends over 13 amino acids. Trimming removed 5 bases at V and 0 bases at J, with 7 bases between. Germline loops: CDR1 SGHAT, CDR2 FQNNGV. CDR3 region: CASSKRMNTEAFF. For the CDR3, the DNA is TGTGCCAGCAGCAAACGGATGAACACTGAAGCTTTCTTT. The whole variable domain, filled in from reference TRBV11-2 and TRBJ1-1, reads EAGVAQSPRYKIIEKRQSVAFWCNPISGHATLYWYQQILGQGPKLLIQFQNNGVVDDSQLPKDRFSAERLKGVDSTLKIQPAKLEDSAVYLCASSKRMNTEAFFGQGTRLTVV.

This clone was seen only a few times. The V and J genes are TRBV5-1 and TRBJ2-1; 8 bases fit TRBD1. Germline CDR1 is SGHRS and CDR2 is YFSETQ. Trimming removed 0 bases from V and 4 bases from J; junction bases left unmatched: 3. CDR3 length: 15 residues. As DNA, the CDR3 is TGCGCCAGCAGCTTGGCAGGGGGCGAATACAATGAGCAGTTCTTC. It is translated as CASSLAGGEYNEQFF.

This chain joins TRBV4-1 and TRBJ2-7; D may be TRBD2 (6 bases). With 0 bases removed from V and 2 bases from J, the gap between germline ends came to 17 bases. Germline CDR1 and CDR2: MGHRA and YSYEKL. This CDR3 spans 17 amino acids. The CDR3 coding sequence is TGCGCCAGCAGCCAAGAGGGACTCACAAGATTCACCTACGAGCAGTACTTC. Protein product: CASSQEGLTRFTYEQYF.

This chain's CDR3 is CASSLAGGPTSGELFF. DNA of the CDR3: TGTGCCAGCAGCTTAGCGGGAGGGCCGACCTCCGGGGAGCTGTTTTTT. This chain links TRBV7-8 with TRBJ2-2; 7 nucleotides agree with TRBD2. The J segment lost 6 bases and the V segment lost 0 bases, leaving 7 bases of the junction unmatched. Germline V gives CDR1 SGHVS, CDR2 FQNEAQ. The CDR3 covers 16 residues.

The chain is built from TRBV2 and TRBJ1-4; 9 nucleotides match TRBD1. Germline V gene sequence: CDR1 SNHLY, CDR2 FYNNEI. The CDR3 sequence is 16 residues long. V shed 6 bases, J shed 0 bases, and the junction held 5 bases outside the gene matches. CDR3 sequence reads: CASRPGTGSTNEKLFF. Here the CDR3 DNA reads TGTGCCAGCAGACCCGGGACAGGGTCAACTAATGAAAAACTGTTTTTT.

V and J are TRBV12-5 and TRBJ1-5, with 11 bases matching TRBD1. This CDR3 is 17 amino acids long. The J segment lost 0 bases and the V segment lost 3 bases, leaving 4 bases of the junction unmatched. Looked up from germline, CDR1 is LGHNT and CDR2 is FRNRAP. CDR3 amino acids: CASGFGQGAYSNQPQHF. The CDR3 coding sequence is TGTGCTAGTGGTTTCGGACAGGGGGCATATAGCAATCAGCCCCAGCATTTT.

As regards this clone: The junction departs from germline at one end; a sequencing error may be responsible. The chain combines TRBV6-1 with TRBJ2-4; 11 bases map to TRBD2. This CDR3 is 11 amino acids long. CDR1 is MNHNS, CDR2 SASEGT, per germline. Here the CDR3 DNA reads TGTGCCAGCAGCGAGGGACTAGCGGCAGGCTTC. Protein product: CASSEGLAAGF.

The chain couples TRBV7-9 to TRBJ1-1; D is ambiguous. Per the germline V gene, CDR1 is SEHNR and CDR2 is FQNEAQ (reference sequence). This CDR3 spans 15 amino acids. Trimming shortened V by 1 base and J by 0 bases, and 9 bases separated the two germline ends. In nucleotides, the CDR3 is TGTGCCAGCAGCTTAGTGGGCAGGTTGAACACTGAAGCTTTCTTT. Translated: CASSLVGRLNTEAFF.

V usage is TRBV11-3 and J usage is TRBJ2-5; unclear D gene. Germline V gives CDR1 SGHNT, CDR2 YENEEA. V lost 0 bases to trimming and J lost 4 bases, with 6 bases between them. There are 13 residues in the CDR3. The CDR3 nucleotides read TGTGCCAGCAGCTTAGATCAGCGAGAGACCCAGTACTTC. Its translation: CASSLDQRETQYF.

This clone was picked up a small number of times. The chain joins TRBV5-4 to TRBJ2-7, with D possibly matching TRBD2 (7 bases). Deletions cut 6 bases from V and 3 bases from J, with 16 bases between. The CDR3 consists of 14 residues. Germline V gives CDR1 SGHNT, CDR2 YYREEE (reference sequence). CDR3 sequence reads: CASTSGAGVYEQYF. In nucleotides, the CDR3 is TGTGCCAGCACCTCGGGGGCGGGAGTCTACGAGCAGTACTTC.

The chain joins TRBV5-1 to TRBJ2-1, with D possibly being TRBD2 (5 bases). The CDR3 covers 15 residues. Per germline, CDR1 SGHRS and CDR2 YFSETQ. V lost 4 bases and J 0 bases, leaving 11 bases between the germline ends. The CDR3 region has the DNA TGCGCCAGCAGCCGTGTAGGGAGCTCCTACAATGAGCAGTTCTTC. Encoded protein: CASSRVGSSYNEQFF. Full variable domain (outside the CDR3, taken from reference TRBV5-1 and TRBJ2-1): KAGVTQTPRYLIKTRGQQVTLSCSPISGHRSVSWYQQTPGQGLQFLFEYFSETQRNKGNFPGRFSGRQFSNSRSEMNVSTLELGDSALYLCASSRVGSSYNEQFFGPGTRLTVL.

This chain joins TRBV5-5 and TRBJ2-1, with D possibly being TRBD1 (7 bases). Trimming pared 0 bases from V and 7 bases from J, leaving 14 bases between. From germline, CDR1 is SGHKS and CDR2 YYEKEE (reference sequence). The CDR3 runs 15 residues. CDR3 residues: CASSLGGRGENEQFF. CDR3 nucleotides: TGTGCCAGCAGCTTGGGTGGCAGGGGGGAGAATGAGCAGTTCTTC.

This sequence joins TRBV30 and TRBJ2-1; D is perhaps TRBD2 (6 bases). Germline V gene lookup returns CDR1 GTSNPN and CDR2 SVGIG (reference sequence). The CDR3 spans 15 residues. V was clipped by 3 bases and J by 0 bases, with 12 bases between them. CDR3 sequence reads: CAWSHSGSSYNEQFF. The CDR3 coding sequence is TGTGCCTGGAGCCATAGCGGAAGCTCCTACAATGAGCAGTTCTTC. The variable domain in full, completed from reference TRBV30 and TRBJ2-1, reads SQTIHQWPATLVQPVGSPLSLECTVEGTSNPNLYWYRQAAGRGLQLLFYSVGIGQISSEVPQNLSASRPQDRQFILSSKKLLLSDSGFYLCAWSHSGSSYNEQFFGPGTRLTVL.

The chain couples TRBV2 to TRBJ1-4, with TRBD1 matching over 9 bases. The CDR3 runs 16 residues. V was clipped by 5 bases and J by 5 bases; unmatched bases: 9. CDR1 and CDR2 (germline): SNHLY, FYNNEI. The CDR3 DNA reads TGTGCCAGCAGTCGCCAACAGGGGGCTGTGAATGAAAAACTGTTTTTT. Amino acid sequence: CASSRQQGAVNEKLFF.

The chain is built from TRBV7-9 and TRBJ2-1; 8 bases line up with TRBD2. Per germline, CDR1 SEHNR and CDR2 FQNEAQ (reference sequence). The length of the CDR3 is 18 residues. J gave up 6 bases and V 1 base, and 14 bases lay outside the gene matches. CDR3 nucleotides: TGTGCCAGCAGCTTAGTTTTCCACGGACGGCGGGGGGCCAATGAGCAGTTCTTC. This sequence encodes CASSLVFHGRRGANEQFF.